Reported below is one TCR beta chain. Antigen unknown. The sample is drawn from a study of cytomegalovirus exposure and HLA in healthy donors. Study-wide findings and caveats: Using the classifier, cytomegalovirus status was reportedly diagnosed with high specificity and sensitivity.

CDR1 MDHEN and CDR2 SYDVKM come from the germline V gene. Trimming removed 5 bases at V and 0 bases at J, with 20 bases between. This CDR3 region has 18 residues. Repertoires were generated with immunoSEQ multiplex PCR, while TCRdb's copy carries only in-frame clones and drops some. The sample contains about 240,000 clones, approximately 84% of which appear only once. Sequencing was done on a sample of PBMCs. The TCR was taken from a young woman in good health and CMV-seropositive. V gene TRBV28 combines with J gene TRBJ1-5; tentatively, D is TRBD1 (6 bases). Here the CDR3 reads CASSPGDADIYSNQPQHF. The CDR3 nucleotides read TGTGCCAGCAGTCCAGGGGACGCGGATATCTATAGCAATCAGCCCCAGCATTTT. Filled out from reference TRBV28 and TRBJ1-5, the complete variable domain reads DVKVTQSSRYLVKRTGEKVFLECVQDMDHENMFWYRQDPGLGLRLIYFSYDVKMKEKGDIPEGYSVSREKKERFSLILESASTNQTSMYLCASSPGDADIYSNQPQHFGDGTRLSIL.